These T cell receptor beta chains were read from a single sample in a study of blood T cell repertoires in COVID-19. TCRdb's copy holds only in-frame clones and misses some; the assay was immunoSEQ multiplex PCR. Among fewer than 250,000 clones listed, roughly 80% were seen once. Sequences were obtained from peripheral blood. The receptors were gathered from a woman aged 40-49 years with active or convalescent COVID-19. Each CDR3 is given with its conserved first and last residue. Fields, in order: clone size, D gene, J gene, V gene, CDR3 protein, CDR3 DNA. D genes are given only for firm matches. Size is stated for part of the rows, as once, few or many counts, or as a class when the clone is expanded.

clone_size: NA; d_call: TRBD1; j_call: TRBJ1-1; v_call: TRBV19; cdr3_aa: CASRINRDRGRGTAFF; cdr3_nt: TGTGCCAGTAGGATCAACCGGGACAGGGGGCGAGGGACAGCTTTCTTT
clone_size: many; d_call: NA; j_call: TRBJ1-1; v_call: TRBV7-2; cdr3_aa: CASSLWAGNTEAFF; cdr3_nt: TGTGCCAGCAGCTTATGGGCCGGAAACACTGAAGCTTTCTTT
clone_size: NA; d_call: TRBD1; j_call: TRBJ2-1; v_call: TRBV20-1; cdr3_aa: CSASLTGAQNEQFF; cdr3_nt: TGCAGTGCTAGTCTCACAGGGGCACAGAATGAGCAGTTCTTC
clone_size: NA; d_call: TRBD2; j_call: TRBJ2-2; v_call: TRBV3-1/TRBV3-2; cdr3_aa: CASSQDQLAVNTGELFF; cdr3_nt: TGTGCCAGCAGCCAAGACCAACTAGCGGTGAACACCGGGGAGCTGTTTTTT
clone_size: NA; d_call: TRBD2; j_call: TRBJ2-1; v_call: TRBV6-5; cdr3_aa: CASSLSSGSSYNEQFF; cdr3_nt: TGTGCCAGCAGTTTGTCTAGCGGGAGCTCCTACAATGAGCAGTTCTTC
clone_size: once; d_call: NA; j_call: TRBJ2-2; v_call: TRBV4-2; cdr3_aa: CASSQASTGELFF; cdr3_nt: TGTGCCAGCAGCCAAGCTAGCACCGGGGAGCTGTTTTTT
clone_size: NA; d_call: TRBD1; j_call: TRBJ1-2; v_call: TRBV19; cdr3_aa: CASSLDRWDYGYTF; cdr3_nt: TGTGCCAGTAGTCTGGACAGGTGGGACTATGGCTACACCTTC
clone_size: once; d_call: TRBD1; j_call: TRBJ2-7; v_call: TRBV12-5; cdr3_aa: CASGLQGAYEQYF; cdr3_nt: TGTGCTAGTGGTCTCCAGGGGGCCTACGAGCAGTACTTC
clone_size: NA; d_call: TRBD1; j_call: TRBJ2-3; v_call: TRBV30; cdr3_aa: CAWSDRGLADTQYF; cdr3_nt: TGTGCCTGGAGCGACAGGGGGCTGGCAGATACGCAGTATTTT
clone_size: NA; d_call: NA; j_call: TRBJ1-1; v_call: TRBV5-1; cdr3_aa: CASRHGSVNTEAFF; cdr3_nt: TGCGCCAGCAGGCATGGCTCAGTGAACACTGAAGCTTTCTTT
clone_size: few; d_call: TRBD1; j_call: TRBJ2-7; v_call: TRBV7-3; cdr3_aa: CASSTDRGNNQYF; cdr3_nt: TGTGCCAGCAGCACCGACAGGGGGAATAACCAGTACTTC
clone_size: NA; d_call: TRBD2; j_call: TRBJ2-3; v_call: TRBV3-1/TRBV3-2; cdr3_aa: CASSPTGTSGSKTDTQYF; cdr3_nt: TGTGCCAGCAGCCCTACCGGGACTAGCGGGAGTAAAACAGATACGCAGTATTTT
clone_size: NA; d_call: NA; j_call: TRBJ1-2; v_call: TRBV7-9; cdr3_aa: CASSLGARDGYTF; cdr3_nt: TGTGCCAGCAGCTTAGGAGCCAGGGATGGCTACACCTTC
clone_size: NA; d_call: NA; j_call: TRBJ1-4; v_call: TRBV19; cdr3_aa: CASSIKHPNEKLFF; cdr3_nt: TGTGCCAGTAGTATAAAACACCCTAATGAAAAACTGTTTTTT
clone_size: NA; d_call: TRBD1; j_call: TRBJ1-6; v_call: TRBV7-9; cdr3_aa: CASSLLISGGNSPLHF; cdr3_nt: TGTGCCAGCAGCTTATTGATCTCAGGGGGAAATTCACCCCTCCACTTT
clone_size: NA; d_call: TRBD1; j_call: TRBJ2-7; v_call: TRBV11-1; cdr3_aa: CASSLRPRQGEGEQYF; cdr3_nt: TGTGCCAGCAGCTTAAGGCCACGTCAGGGGGAAGGCGAGCAGTACTTC
clone_size: NA; d_call: TRBD2; j_call: TRBJ2-2; v_call: TRBV24-1; cdr3_aa: CATSDVAGLSSGELFF; cdr3_nt: TGTGCCACCAGTGATGTAGCGGGGCTGAGCTCCGGGGAGCTGTTTTTT
clone_size: NA; d_call: TRBD2; j_call: TRBJ2-7; v_call: TRBV15; cdr3_aa: CATSRDGPSGGLPYEQYF; cdr3_nt: TGTGCCACCAGCAGAGATGGCCCTAGCGGGGGGCTGCCCTACGAGCAGTACTTC
clone_size: NA; d_call: NA; j_call: TRBJ1-5; v_call: TRBV10-2; cdr3_aa: CASRRSRDGGEPQHF; cdr3_nt: TGCGCCAGCAGGCGATCCCGGGACGGGGGTGAGCCCCAGCATTTT
clone_size: NA; d_call: TRBD1; j_call: TRBJ1-2; v_call: TRBV7-2; cdr3_aa: CASSLADRGYGYTF; cdr3_nt: TGTGCCAGCAGCTTAGCGGACAGGGGTTATGGCTACACCTTC
clone_size: NA; d_call: TRBD2; j_call: TRBJ2-7; v_call: TRBV11-3; cdr3_aa: CASSLDGLAGTISYEQYF; cdr3_nt: TGTGCCAGCAGCTTAGACGGACTAGCGGGGACTATCTCCTACGAGCAGTACTTC
clone_size: NA; d_call: NA; j_call: TRBJ1-1; v_call: TRBV6-5; cdr3_aa: CATTGRSVNTEAFF; cdr3_nt: TGTGCCACCACAGGGCGTTCCGTGAACACTGAAGCTTTCTTT
clone_size: NA; d_call: TRBD1; j_call: TRBJ1-5; v_call: TRBV19; cdr3_aa: CASSWRTGGREQPQHF; cdr3_nt: TGTGCCAGTAGCTGGCGGACAGGGGGCAGGGAACAGCCCCAGCATTTT
clone_size: NA; d_call: NA; j_call: TRBJ2-1; v_call: TRBV27; cdr3_aa: CASSLYTGSSHNEQFF; cdr3_nt: TGTGCCAGCAGTTTATACACCGGTAGCAGCCACAATGAGCAGTTCTTC
clone_size: NA; d_call: TRBD1; j_call: TRBJ1-2; v_call: TRBV2; cdr3_aa: CASRRTGASLNYGYTF; cdr3_nt: TGTGCCAGCCGAAGGACAGGGGCGTCCCTTAACTATGGCTACACCTTC
clone_size: NA; d_call: NA; j_call: TRBJ2-7; v_call: TRBV6-5; cdr3_aa: CASSSPAGEQYF; cdr3_nt: TGTGCCAGCAGTTCCCCCGCCGGCGAGCAGTACTTC
clone_size: NA; d_call: TRBD2; j_call: TRBJ2-3; v_call: TRBV27; cdr3_aa: CASSSGSGGAPDTQYF; cdr3_nt: TGTGCCAGCAGTTCTGGGAGCGGGGGGGCACCAGATACGCAGTATTTT
clone_size: NA; d_call: NA; j_call: TRBJ2-7; v_call: TRBV29-1; cdr3_aa: CSVGTETYEQYF; cdr3_nt: TGCAGCGTTGGAACAGAAACCTACGAGCAGTACTTC
clone_size: NA; d_call: TRBD1; j_call: TRBJ2-3; v_call: TRBV6-5; cdr3_aa: CASSPRQGVADTQYF; cdr3_nt: TGTGCCAGCAGTCCCCGACAGGGAGTAGCAGATACGCAGTATTTT
clone_size: once; d_call: TRBD2; j_call: TRBJ2-7; v_call: TRBV6-5; cdr3_aa: CASRKLAGDYEQYF; cdr3_nt: TGTGCCAGCAGGAAACTAGCGGGAGACTACGAGCAGTACTTC
clone_size: NA; d_call: NA; j_call: TRBJ2-7; v_call: TRBV3-1/TRBV3-2; cdr3_aa: CASSQEFGPSYYEQYF; cdr3_nt: TGTGCCAGCAGCCAAGAGTTCGGTCCAAGCTATTACGAGCAGTACTTC
clone_size: NA; d_call: TRBD2; j_call: TRBJ2-1; v_call: TRBV27; cdr3_aa: CASMAERGGYNEQFF; cdr3_nt: TGTGCCAGCATGGCCGAGCGGGGGGGCTACAATGAGCAGTTCTTC
clone_size: NA; d_call: TRBD1; j_call: TRBJ2-3; v_call: TRBV25-1; cdr3_aa: CASSRQGAGHTDTQYF; cdr3_nt: TGTGCCAGCAGTCGACAGGGGGCGGGCCACACAGATACGCAGTATTTT
clone_size: NA; d_call: NA; j_call: TRBJ2-7; v_call: TRBV7-6; cdr3_aa: CASSSYEQYF; cdr3_nt: TGTGCCAGCAGCTCGTACGAGCAGTACTTC
clone_size: NA; d_call: NA; j_call: TRBJ2-5; v_call: TRBV18; cdr3_aa: CASSPIGGTVVETQYF; cdr3_nt: TGTGCCAGCTCACCGATCGGCGGGACAGTAGTAGAGACCCAGTACTTC
clone_size: NA; d_call: TRBD2; j_call: TRBJ2-1; v_call: TRBV19; cdr3_aa: CASSTGTSYNEQFF; cdr3_nt: TGTGCCAGTAGTACCGGGACTAGCTACAATGAGCAGTTCTTC
clone_size: NA; d_call: TRBD1; j_call: TRBJ2-5; v_call: TRBV24-1; cdr3_aa: CATSKTGAGEETQYF; cdr3_nt: TGTGCCACCAGTAAGACAGGGGCGGGTGAAGAGACCCAGTACTTC
clone_size: few; d_call: NA; j_call: TRBJ2-7; v_call: TRBV2; cdr3_aa: CASRAYRAISYEQYF; cdr3_nt: TGTGCCAGCAGGGCTTACAGGGCCATCTCCTACGAGCAGTACTTC
clone_size: NA; d_call: NA; j_call: TRBJ1-5; v_call: TRBV18; cdr3_aa: CASSPTPLRGAYQPQHF; cdr3_nt: TGTGCCAGCTCTCCTACCCCCCTCCGGGGGGCCTATCAGCCCCAGCATTTT
clone_size: NA; d_call: NA; j_call: TRBJ2-3; v_call: TRBV6-5; cdr3_aa: CASRESGADTQYF; cdr3_nt: TGTGCCAGCAGAGAGTCGGGGGCAGATACGCAGTATTTT
clone_size: NA; d_call: NA; j_call: TRBJ1-2; v_call: TRBV3-1/TRBV3-2; cdr3_aa: CASSQGRGYDYGYTF; cdr3_nt: TGTGCCAGCAGCCAAGGAAGGGGGTACGACTATGGCTACACCTTC
clone_size: NA; d_call: TRBD2; j_call: TRBJ2-3; v_call: TRBV7-3; cdr3_aa: CASSSRTSGVSTDTQYF; cdr3_nt: TGTGCCAGCAGCTCAAGGACTAGCGGGGTTAGCACAGATACGCAGTATTTT
clone_size: NA; d_call: TRBD2; j_call: TRBJ2-3; v_call: TRBV5-1; cdr3_aa: CASSLGAGLDTQYF; cdr3_nt: TGCGCCAGCAGCTTGGGAGCGGGATTGGATACGCAGTATTTT
clone_size: NA; d_call: NA; j_call: TRBJ1-2; v_call: TRBV6-5; cdr3_aa: CASSSRTGKGYTF; cdr3_nt: TGTGCCAGCAGCTCAAGAACAGGGAAAGGCTACACCTTC